The entry that follows covers one TCR beta chain sequence. The sample originates from a study of blood T cell repertoires in COVID-19. Study-wide background: Acute-phase and convalescent COVID-19 samples originated in the United States, Italy and Spain.

The CDR3 has 18 residues. V dropped 8 bases and J dropped 4; count of bases not matched to a gene: 12. Germline V CDR1 and CDR2: KGHSH, LQKENI. TCRdb's table, derived via immunoSEQ multiplex PCR, lists solely in-frame clones and lacks some. In the table there are tens of thousands of clones, more than 80% of which are singletons. The sequenced sample consisted of peripheral blood. The rearrangement links TRBV18 to TRBJ2-2; 14 bases line up with TRBD2. The TCR comes from a man under 40 with acute or convalescent COVID-19. CDR3 DNA sequence: TGTGCCAGCGTACCCCGACTAGCGGGAGGGAGAAGCACCGGGGAGCTGTTTTTT. Encoded protein: CASVPRLAGGRSTGELFF.